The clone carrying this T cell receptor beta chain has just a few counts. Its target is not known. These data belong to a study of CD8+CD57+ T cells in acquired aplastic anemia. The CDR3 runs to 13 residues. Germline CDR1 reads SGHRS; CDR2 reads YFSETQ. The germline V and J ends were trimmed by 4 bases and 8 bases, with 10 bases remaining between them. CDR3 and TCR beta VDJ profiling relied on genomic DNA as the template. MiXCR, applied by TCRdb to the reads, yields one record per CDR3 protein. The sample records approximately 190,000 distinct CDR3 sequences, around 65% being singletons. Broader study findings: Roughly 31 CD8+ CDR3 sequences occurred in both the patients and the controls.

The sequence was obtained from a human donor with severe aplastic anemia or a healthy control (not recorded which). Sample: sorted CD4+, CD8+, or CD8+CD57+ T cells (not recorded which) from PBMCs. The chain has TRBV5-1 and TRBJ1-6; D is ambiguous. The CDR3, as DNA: TGCGCCAGCAGCGCGGCACCGGATTCACCCCTCCACTTT. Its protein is CASSAAPDSPLHF. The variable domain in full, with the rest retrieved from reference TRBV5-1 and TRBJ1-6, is KAGVTQTPRYLIKTRGQQVTLSCSPISGHRSVSWYQQTPGQGLQFLFEYFSETQRNKGNFPGRFSGRQFSNSRSEMNVSTLELGDSALYLCASSAAPDSPLHFGNGTRLTVT.